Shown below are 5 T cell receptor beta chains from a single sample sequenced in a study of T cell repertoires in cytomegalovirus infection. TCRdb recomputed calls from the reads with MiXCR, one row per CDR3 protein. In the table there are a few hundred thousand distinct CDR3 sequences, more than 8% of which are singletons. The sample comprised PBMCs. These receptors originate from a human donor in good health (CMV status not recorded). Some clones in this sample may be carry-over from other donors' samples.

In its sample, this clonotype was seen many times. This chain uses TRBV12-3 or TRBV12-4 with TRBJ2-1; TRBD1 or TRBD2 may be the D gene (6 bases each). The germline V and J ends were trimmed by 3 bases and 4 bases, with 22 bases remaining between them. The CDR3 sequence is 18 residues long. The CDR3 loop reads CASSLAKGGGQGYNEQFF. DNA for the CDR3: TGTGCCAGCAGTTTGGCGAAAGGTGGGGGGCAGGGGTACAATGAGCAGTTCTTC.

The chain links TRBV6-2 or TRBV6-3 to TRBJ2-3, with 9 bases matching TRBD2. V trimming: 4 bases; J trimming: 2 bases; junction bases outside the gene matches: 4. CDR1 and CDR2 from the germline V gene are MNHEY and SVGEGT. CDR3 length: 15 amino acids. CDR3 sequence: CASSSRTSDTDTQYF. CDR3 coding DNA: TGTGCCAGCAGTTCGAGGACTAGCGACACAGATACGCAGTATTTT.

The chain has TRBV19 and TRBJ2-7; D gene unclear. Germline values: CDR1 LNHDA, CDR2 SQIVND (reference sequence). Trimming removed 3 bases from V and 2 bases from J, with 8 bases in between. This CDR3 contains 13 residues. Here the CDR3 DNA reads TGTGCCAGTAGTATCGACGGTACCTACGAGCAGTACTTC. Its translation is CASSIDGTYEQYF.

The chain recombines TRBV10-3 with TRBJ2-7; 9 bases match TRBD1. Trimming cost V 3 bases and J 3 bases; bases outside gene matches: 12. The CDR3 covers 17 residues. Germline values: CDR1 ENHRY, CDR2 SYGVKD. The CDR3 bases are TGTGCCATCAGTGAACGGGGACAGGGACTACGGGGCTACGAGCAGTACTTC. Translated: CAISERGQGLRGYEQYF.

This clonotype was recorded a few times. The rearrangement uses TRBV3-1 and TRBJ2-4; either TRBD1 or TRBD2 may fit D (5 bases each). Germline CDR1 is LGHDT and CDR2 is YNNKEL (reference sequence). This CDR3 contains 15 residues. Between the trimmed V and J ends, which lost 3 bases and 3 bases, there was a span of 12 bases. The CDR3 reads CASSQRGVDKNIQYF. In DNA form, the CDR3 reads TGTGCCAGCAGCCAGAGAGGGGTGGACAAAAACATTCAGTACTTC.